Detailed here is one T cell receptor beta chain. This sample stems from a study of blood T cell repertoires in COVID-19. Overall study context: Sample material is recorded as cDNA or gDNA derived from T cells, B-cell-depleted T cells, or PBMCs.

Study processing details: How many nucleated cells were present was estimated from reference gene primer amplification. Here immunoSEQ multiplex PCR was the method, and the copy in TCRdb shows in-frame clones only, minus some. V and J calls and clone size come straight from that table; D and trimming were deduced from the DNA. Of almost 200,000 clones listed, 89% were seen once; the top ten hold approximately 8.1%. Self-reported history from a screening survey and questionnaire set each donor's cohort. Symptom resolution, clearance, or two negative PCRs marked the recovered donors of Cohort 3. Sequencing was done on a sample of PBMCs or T cells enriched from blood (not recorded which). This clonotype was sampled from a woman under 30 who had recovered from COVID-19.

The CDR3 bases are TGTGCCAGCACGGGGGGGACAGGGGCCCCGGATACGCAGTATTTT. This gives the protein CASTGGTGAPDTQYF. V gene TRBV6-5 combines with J gene TRBJ2-3; 10 bases line up with TRBD1. Trimming removed 7 bases from V and 6 bases from J; junction bases left unmatched: 10. The CDR3 consists of 15 residues. Germline lookup yields CDR1 MNHEY and CDR2 SVGAGI.